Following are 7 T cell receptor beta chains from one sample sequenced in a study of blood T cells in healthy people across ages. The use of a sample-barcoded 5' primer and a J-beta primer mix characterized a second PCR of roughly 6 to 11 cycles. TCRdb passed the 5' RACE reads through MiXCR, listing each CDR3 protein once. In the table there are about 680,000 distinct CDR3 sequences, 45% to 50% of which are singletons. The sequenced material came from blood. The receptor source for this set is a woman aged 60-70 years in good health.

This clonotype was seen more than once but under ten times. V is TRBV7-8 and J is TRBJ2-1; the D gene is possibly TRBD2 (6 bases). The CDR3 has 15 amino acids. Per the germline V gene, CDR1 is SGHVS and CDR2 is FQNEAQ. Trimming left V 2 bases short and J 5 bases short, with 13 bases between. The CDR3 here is CASSLPRLGNNEQFF. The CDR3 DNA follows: TGTGCCAGCAGCTTACCTCGACTAGGGAACAATGAGCAGTTCTTC.

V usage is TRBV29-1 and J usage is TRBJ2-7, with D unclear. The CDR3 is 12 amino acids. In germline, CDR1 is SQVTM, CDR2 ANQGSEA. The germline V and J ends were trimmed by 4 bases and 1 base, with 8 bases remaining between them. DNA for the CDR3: TGCAGCGTTGGTTCTGATTCCTACGAGCAGTACTTC. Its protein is CSVGSDSYEQYF.

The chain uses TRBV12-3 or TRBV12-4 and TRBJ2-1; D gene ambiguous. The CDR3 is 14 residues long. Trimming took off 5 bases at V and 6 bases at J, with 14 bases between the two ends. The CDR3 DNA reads TGTGCCAGCAGTAAAAAAACCCCAGCCAATGAGCAGTTCTTC. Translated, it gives CASSKKTPANEQFF.

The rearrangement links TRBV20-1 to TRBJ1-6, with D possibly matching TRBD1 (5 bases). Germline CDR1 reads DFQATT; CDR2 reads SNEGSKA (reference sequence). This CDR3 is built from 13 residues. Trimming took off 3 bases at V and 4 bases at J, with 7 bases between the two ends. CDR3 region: CSARTAYNSPLHF. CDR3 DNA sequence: TGCAGTGCTAGGACAGCTTATAATTCACCCCTCCACTTT.

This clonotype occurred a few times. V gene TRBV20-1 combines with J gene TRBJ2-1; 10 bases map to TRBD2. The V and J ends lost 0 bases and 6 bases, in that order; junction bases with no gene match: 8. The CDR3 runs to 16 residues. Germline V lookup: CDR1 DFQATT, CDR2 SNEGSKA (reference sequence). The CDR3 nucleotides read TGCAGTGCTAGAGATGACAGACTAGCGGGTTTCAATGAGCAGTTCTTC. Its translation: CSARDDRLAGFNEQFF.

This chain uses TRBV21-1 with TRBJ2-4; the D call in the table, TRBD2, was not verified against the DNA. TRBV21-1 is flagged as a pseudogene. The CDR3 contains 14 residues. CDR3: CASSKRGEGNIQYF. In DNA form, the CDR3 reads TGTGCCAGCAGCAAAAGAGGGGAGGGAAACATTCAGTACTTC.

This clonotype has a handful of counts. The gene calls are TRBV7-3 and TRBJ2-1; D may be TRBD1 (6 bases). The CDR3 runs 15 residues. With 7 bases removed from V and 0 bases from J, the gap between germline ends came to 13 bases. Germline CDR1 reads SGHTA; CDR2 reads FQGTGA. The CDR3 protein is CASTSQGSSYNEQFF. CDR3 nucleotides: TGTGCCAGCACCTCCCAGGGGAGCTCCTACAATGAGCAGTTCTTC.